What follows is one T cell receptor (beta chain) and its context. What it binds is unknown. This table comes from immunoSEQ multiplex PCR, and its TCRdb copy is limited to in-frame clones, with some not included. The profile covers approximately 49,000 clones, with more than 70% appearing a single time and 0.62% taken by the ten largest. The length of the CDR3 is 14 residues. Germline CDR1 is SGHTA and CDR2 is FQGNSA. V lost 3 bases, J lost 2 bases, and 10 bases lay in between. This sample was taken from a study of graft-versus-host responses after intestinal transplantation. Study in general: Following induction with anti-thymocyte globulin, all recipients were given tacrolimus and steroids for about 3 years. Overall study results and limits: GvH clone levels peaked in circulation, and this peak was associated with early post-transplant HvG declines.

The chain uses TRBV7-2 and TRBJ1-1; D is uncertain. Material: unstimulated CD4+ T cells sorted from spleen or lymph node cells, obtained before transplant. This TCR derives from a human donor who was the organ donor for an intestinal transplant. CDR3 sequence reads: CASSFQRGNTEAFF. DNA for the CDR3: TGTGCCAGCAGCTTTCAGAGAGGAAACACTGAAGCTTTCTTT.